This TCR beta chain was found in a study of T cell repertoires in cytomegalovirus infection. Study summary: CMV infection and matching HLA type were both indicated by public TCR beta signatures. Study-level results: The study identified carriers of CMV plus the relevant HLA from cumulative public TCR beta family frequency. Dominating the ex vivo response were TCR beta clonotypes that were CMV-specific and HLA-C-restricted.

From the reads, TCRdb called clonotypes with MiXCR, one entry per CDR3 protein. The sample comprises 250,000 or so distinct CDR3 sequences, about 17% of which are singletons, and about half rests with the top ten. This clonotype has at least ten counts. Its antigen is not known. The CDR3 has 17 residues. V dropped 4 bases and J dropped 3; count of bases not matched to a gene: 10. Germline loops: CDR1 MNHEY, CDR2 SMNVEV (reference sequence). This sequence was found in a human donor in good health (CMV status not recorded). Some clones in this sample may be carry-over from other donors' samples. The material sequenced was CD8+ T cells from PBMCs. The chain uses TRBV27 and TRBJ1-5; 9 bases are a match to TRBD1. CDR3 sequence (DNA): TGTGCCAGCAGTTCGACAGGGGGAAGATATGACAATCAGCCCCAGCATTTT. As protein: CASSSTGGRYDNQPQHF.